What follows describes a single T cell receptor beta chain. The data belong to a study of CD8 T cells in Susac syndrome. Sequencing of TCR beta was carried out in blood CD8+ and CD4+ T cells. Germline loops: CDR1 MGHRA, CDR2 YSYEKL. This CDR3 has 13 residues. V gave up 5 bases and J gave up 4 bases, with 10 bases separating them. The RNA input was roughly 0.45 to 1 ug, and it was reverse transcribed with random hexamers. A multiplex approach, immunoSEQ multiplex PCR, amplified TCR beta CDR3 across 54 Vbeta and 13 Jbeta. TCRdb itself ran the immunoSEQ multiplex PCR reads through MiXCR, one entry per CDR3 protein. The sample lists about 200,000 distinct CDR3 sequences, over 90% occurring once.

The gene calls are TRBV4-1 and TRBJ2-3, with D perhaps matching TRBD2 (6 bases). Sequenced sample: CD4+ T cells from PBMCs. The TCR comes from a human donor with multiple sclerosis. CDR3 protein: CASSDERADTQYF. Written as DNA, the CDR3 is TGCGCCAGCAGCGACGAGCGGGCAGATACGCAGTATTTT.